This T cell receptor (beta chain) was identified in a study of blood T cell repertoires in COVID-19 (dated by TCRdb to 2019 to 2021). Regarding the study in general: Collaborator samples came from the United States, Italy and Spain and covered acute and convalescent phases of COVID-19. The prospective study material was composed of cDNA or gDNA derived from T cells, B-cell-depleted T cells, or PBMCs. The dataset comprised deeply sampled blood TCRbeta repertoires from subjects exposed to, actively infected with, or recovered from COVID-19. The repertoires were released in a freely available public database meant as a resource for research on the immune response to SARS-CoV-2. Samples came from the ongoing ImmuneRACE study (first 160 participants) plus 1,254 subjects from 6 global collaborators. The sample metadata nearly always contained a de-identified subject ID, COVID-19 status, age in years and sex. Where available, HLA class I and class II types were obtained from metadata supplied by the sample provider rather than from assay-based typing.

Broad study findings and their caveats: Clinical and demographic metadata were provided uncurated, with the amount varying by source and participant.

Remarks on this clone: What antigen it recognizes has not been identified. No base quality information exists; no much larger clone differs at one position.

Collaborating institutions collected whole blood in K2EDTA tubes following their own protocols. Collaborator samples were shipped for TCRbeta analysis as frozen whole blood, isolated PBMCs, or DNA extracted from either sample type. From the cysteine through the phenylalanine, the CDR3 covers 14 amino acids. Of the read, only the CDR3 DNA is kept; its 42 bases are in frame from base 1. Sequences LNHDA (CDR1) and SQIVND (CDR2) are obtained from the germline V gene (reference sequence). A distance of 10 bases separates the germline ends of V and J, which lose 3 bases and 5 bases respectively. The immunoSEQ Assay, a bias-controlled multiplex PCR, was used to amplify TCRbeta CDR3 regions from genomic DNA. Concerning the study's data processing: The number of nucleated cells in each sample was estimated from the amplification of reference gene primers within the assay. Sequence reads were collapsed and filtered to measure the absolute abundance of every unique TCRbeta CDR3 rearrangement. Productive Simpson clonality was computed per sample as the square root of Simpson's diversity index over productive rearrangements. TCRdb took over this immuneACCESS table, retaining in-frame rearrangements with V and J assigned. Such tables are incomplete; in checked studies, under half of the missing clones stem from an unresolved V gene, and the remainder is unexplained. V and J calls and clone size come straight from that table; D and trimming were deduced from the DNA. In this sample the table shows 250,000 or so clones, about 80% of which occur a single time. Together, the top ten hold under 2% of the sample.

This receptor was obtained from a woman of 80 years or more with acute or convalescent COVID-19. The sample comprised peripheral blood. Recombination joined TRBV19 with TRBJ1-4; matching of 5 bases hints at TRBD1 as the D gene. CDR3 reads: CASSMLTANEKLFF. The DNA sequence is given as TGTGCCAGTAGTATGTTGACAGCGAATGAAAAACTGTTTTTT. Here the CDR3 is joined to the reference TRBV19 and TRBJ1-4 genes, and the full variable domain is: DGGITQSPKYLFRKEGQNVTLSCEQNLNHDAMYWYRQDPGQGLRLIYYSQIVNDFQKGDIAEGYSVSREKKESFPLTVTSAQKNPTAFYLCASSMLTANEKLFFGSGTQLSVL.